These 18 T cell receptor beta chains came from one sample sequenced in a study of blood T cells in healthy people across ages. Sample-barcoded 5' priming and a J-beta primer mix drove a second PCR of 7 to 11 cycles. TCRdb passed the 5' RACE reads through MiXCR, listing each CDR3 protein once. The sample includes some 1.7 million distinct CDR3 sequences, 28% of them seen just once. Material: blood. Receptors were obtained from a woman aged 25-40 years in good health.

The gene calls are TRBV5-1 and TRBJ1-6; the D is unclear. CDR1 is SGHRS and CDR2 is YFSETQ in the germline V gene. V gave up 7 bases and J gave up 7 bases, with 15 bases separating them. CDR3 length: 14 residues. For the CDR3, the DNA is TGCGCCAGCCGTGCCATCTTCGGAAATTCACCCCTCCACTTT. Its translation is CASRAIFGNSPLHF.

The chain couples TRBV10-3 to TRBJ1-1, with 8 bases aligning to TRBD1. Germline CDR1 ENHRY, CDR2 SYGVKD. V gave up 6 bases and J gave up 1 base; unmatched junction bases: 4. This CDR3 is built from 14 residues. For the CDR3, the DNA is TGTGCCATCAGAACCGGGACAGGGAACACTGAAGCTTTCTTT. Translated, it gives CAIRTGTGNTEAFF.

There are a few counts of this clonotype. The V gene is TRBV28, the J gene TRBJ2-7; 7 bases match TRBD1. This CDR3 contains 15 residues. CDR1 and CDR2 from the germline V gene are MDHEN and SYDVKM. Germline trimming cut 5 bases from V and 3 bases from J; bases unmatched to any gene: 10. The CDR3 nucleotides are TGTGCCAGCAGTACTACCGGGACAGCTAGCTACGAGCAGTACTTC. Translating it yields CASSTTGTASYEQYF. Looking up the rest from reference TRBV28 and TRBJ2-7 gives the full variable domain: DVKVTQSSRYLVKRTGEKVFLECVQDMDHENMFWYRQDPGLGLRLIYFSYDVKMKEKGDIPEGYSVSREKKERFSLILESASTNQTSMYLCASSTTGTASYEQYFGPGTRLTVT.

This clonotype was counted only a few times. This sequence joins TRBV9 and TRBJ2-1; maybe TRBD2 (5 bases). Germline lookup yields CDR1 SGDLS and CDR2 YYNGEE. This CDR3 spans 13 amino acids. V was trimmed by 2 bases and J by 5 bases, leaving 8 bases between them. As DNA, the CDR3 is TGTGCCAGCAGCGTCGGGAATAACAATGAGCAGTTCTTC. It translates to CASSVGNNNEQFF.

This clonotype turned up a few times. The V call is TRBV28, the J call TRBJ2-1; TRBD2 matches at 7 bases. The germline V gene has CDR1 MDHEN and CDR2 SYDVKM. This CDR3 contains 17 residues. The junction had 16 bases not matched to a gene; V was cut back by 4 bases and J by 7 bases. The CDR3 loop is CASSSPPGTTSGNEQFF. Written as DNA, the CDR3 is TGTGCCAGCAGTTCCCCACCCGGGACTACCTCTGGTAATGAGCAGTTCTTC. Supplemented by reference TRBV28 and TRBJ2-1, the full variable domain reads DVKVTQSSRYLVKRTGEKVFLECVQDMDHENMFWYRQDPGLGLRLIYFSYDVKMKEKGDIPEGYSVSREKKERFSLILESASTNQTSMYLCASSSPPGTTSGNEQFFGPGTRLTVL.

The rearrangement uses TRBV7-3 and TRBJ2-5; D unclear. V shed 5 bases and J shed 4 bases, with 11 bases lying between them. Germline CDR1 reads SGHTA; CDR2 reads FQGTGA. CDR3 length: 13 residues. This CDR3 is CASSASRRETQYF. The CDR3 DNA reads as TGTGCCAGCAGCGCCTCACGACGAGAGACCCAGTACTTC.

Note on this clonotype: Being one base from a much bigger clone, this may be a read error. The chain combines TRBV29-1 with TRBJ2-5, with 8 bases that match TRBD1. CDR1 is SQVTM and CDR2 is ANQGSEA in the germline V gene. This CDR3 comprises 15 residues. CDR3 sequence (DNA): TGCAGCGTTGAATTCTTGGGGACAGGACAAGAGACCCTGTACTTC. Amino acids: CSVEFLGTGQETLYF.

This clonotype appeared a few times. This chain connects TRBV9 to TRBJ2-3; unclear D gene. The CDR3 contains 14 residues. The V gene's germline CDR1 is SGDLS and CDR2 YYNGEE. V shed 4 bases and J shed 3 bases, with 12 bases lying between them. The CDR3, as DNA: TGTGCCAGCAGCCCCCCCCCGACGACAGATACGCAGTATTTT. It encodes CASSPPPTTDTQYF.

Notes on this clonotype: Relative to the germline gene, one junction end is altered; a read error may explain this. The genes are TRBV2 and TRBJ2-2, with D perhaps assigned TRBD1 or TRBD2 (6 bases each). This CDR3 has 16 residues. CDR1 SNHLY and CDR2 FYNNEI come from the germline V gene. This CDR3 is CASSSQGLRNTGGLFF. CDR3 coding DNA: TGTGCCAGCAGCTCTCAGGGGCTGAGGAACACCGGGGGGCTGTTTTTT.

This clonotype appeared a few times. The J gene is TRBJ2-5, the V gene TRBV24-1; no reliable D call. The V end lost 4 bases, the J end lost 5 bases, and 10 bases lay between the germline ends. This CDR3 is 13 amino acids long. In germline, CDR1 is KGHDR, CDR2 SFDVKD. The CDR3 region has the DNA TGTGCCACCAGTGAATCCAGGCCGGAGACCCAGTACTTC. The encoded protein is CATSESRPETQYF.

This clonotype was counted a few times. The chain combines TRBV10-3 with TRBJ2-3; 12 nucleotides match TRBD2. The ends lost 2 bases at V and 1 base at J; junction bases unmatched: 10. This CDR3 has 19 amino acids. CDR1 and CDR2 from the germline V gene are ENHRY and SYGVKD. The CDR3 DNA sequence: TGTGCCATCAGTGAGGGACTAGCGGGGACCAATTCGGGCACAGATACGCAGTATTTT. This codes for CAISEGLAGTNSGTDTQYF.

The genes are TRBV14 and TRBJ2-7; 9 bases are shared with TRBD2. Germline lookup yields CDR1 SGHDN and CDR2 FVKESK. With 8 bases clipped from V and 4 bases from J, the junction kept 6 bases outside the gene matches. The CDR3 runs to 13 residues. In nucleotides, the CDR3 is TGTGCCAGCGGGGTTAGCGGGAGTTACGAGCAGTACTTC. It codes for CASGVSGSYEQYF.

This clonotype was detected a few times. J is TRBJ2-3 and V is TRBV4-1; tentative D call: TRBD1 (5 bases). CDR3 length equals 16 residues. Germline V gene lookup returns CDR1 MGHRA and CDR2 YSYEKL. The V gene lost 1 base and the J gene lost 1 base, with 12 bases spanning the gap. CDR3 DNA: TGCGCCAGCAGCCAAGTGAGGTCAGGGCGCACAGATACGCAGTATTTT. Protein: CASSQVRSGRTDTQYF.

V usage is TRBV6-2 or TRBV6-3 and J usage is TRBJ1-1; D remains ambiguous. The V gene's germline CDR1 is MNHEY and CDR2 SVGEGT. Trimming left V 6 bases short and J 0 bases short, with 11 bases between. CDR3 size: 14 residues. The CDR3 here is CASRNETLNTEAFF. DNA of the CDR3: TGTGCCAGCAGGAACGAGACACTGAACACTGAAGCTTTCTTT.

This clonotype appeared many times. The chain has TRBV29-1 and TRBJ1-4; D gene uncertain. Germline V gene lookup returns CDR1 SQVTM and CDR2 ANQGSEA. The germline V and J ends were trimmed by 1 base and 8 bases, with 17 bases remaining between them. The CDR3 extends over 15 amino acids. As DNA, the CDR3 is TGCAGCGTTGAAGCGATTGAAGGGTTCGGGGAAAAACTGTTTTTT. Amino acid sequence: CSVEAIEGFGEKLFF. Full variable domain (rest looked up from reference TRBV29-1 and TRBJ1-4): SAVISQKPSRDICQRGTSLTIQCQVDSQVTMMFWYRQQPGQSLTLIATANQGSEATYESGFVIDKFPISRPNLTFSTLTVSNMSPEDSSIYLCSVEAIEGFGEKLFFGSGTQLSVL.

The chain links TRBV4-1 to TRBJ2-7; perhaps TRBD1 as D (6 bases). The germline V gene encodes CDR1 MGHRA and CDR2 YSYEKL. The V gene lost 0 bases and the J gene lost 2 bases, with 14 bases spanning the gap. This CDR3 contains 16 residues. The DNA for the CDR3 is TGCGCCAGCAGCCAAGATCTTAACAGGGTCCCCTACGAGCAGTACTTC. Translated: CASSQDLNRVPYEQYF.

V and J are TRBV6-6 and TRBJ2-5, with 10 positions matching TRBD1. The trim removed 5 bases at V and 5 bases at J, leaving 11 bases unmatched. Germline V gene data show CDR1 as MNHNY and CDR2 as SVGAGI (reference sequence). The CDR3 totals 16 residues. In nucleotides, the CDR3 is TGTGCCAGCAGTCAGGGGACAGGGGTGAGCGGTGAGACCCAGTACTTC. The encoded protein is CASSQGTGVSGETQYF.

This clonotype was observed a single time. The chain employs TRBV7-2 and TRBJ2-1; 12 bases align to TRBD2. CDR3 size: 18 residues. With 1 base clipped from V and 15 bases from J, the junction kept 19 bases outside the gene matches. The germline gives CDR1 SGHTA, CDR2 FQGNSA. CDR3 nucleotide sequence: TGTGCCAGCAGCTTAGAAGGAACTAGCGGGGGGTACTTCAATGAGTGGTTCTTC. It is translated as CASSLEGTSGGYFNEWFF.